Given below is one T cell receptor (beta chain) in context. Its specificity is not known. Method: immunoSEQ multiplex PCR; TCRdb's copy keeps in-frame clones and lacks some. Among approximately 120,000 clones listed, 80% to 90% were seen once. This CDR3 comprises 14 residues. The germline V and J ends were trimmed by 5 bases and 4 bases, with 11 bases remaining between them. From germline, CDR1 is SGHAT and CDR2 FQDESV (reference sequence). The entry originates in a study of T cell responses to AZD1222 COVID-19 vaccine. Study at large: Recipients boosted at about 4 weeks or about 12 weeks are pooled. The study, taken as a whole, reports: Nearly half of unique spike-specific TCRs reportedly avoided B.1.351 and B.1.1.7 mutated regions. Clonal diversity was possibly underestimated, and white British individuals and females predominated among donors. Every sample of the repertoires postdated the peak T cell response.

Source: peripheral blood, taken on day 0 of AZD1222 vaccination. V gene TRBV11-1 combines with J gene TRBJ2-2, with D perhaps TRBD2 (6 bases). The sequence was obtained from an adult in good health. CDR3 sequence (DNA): TGTGCCAGCAGCAGACGGGGGATCACCGGGGAGCTGTTTTTT. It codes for CASSRRGITGELFF.